The T cell receptor (beta chain) described here comes from a study of blood T cell repertoires in COVID-19. CDR1 and CDR2 (germline): SGHTA, FQGNSA. Trimming took 4 bases from V and 7 from J; bases not matched to a gene: 6. The CDR3 has 15 residues. Authors' methods: The assay estimated nucleated cells by amplifying reference gene primers. The table came from immunoSEQ multiplex PCR; TCRdb's copy has only in-frame clones and leaves some out. V, J and clone size are those of that table, while D and trimming were read from the DNA. The repertoire holds about 480,000 clones, with roughly 88% as singletons. Participant age was about 18 to 89 years, and participants resided in fewer than 25 US areas. Cohorts were based on clinical histories the participants reported. Donors in Cohort 3 who had recovered were those with two negative PCRs, healthcare professional clearance, or resolution of their symptoms.

Sequenced input: PBMCs or T cells enriched from blood (not recorded which). The clonotype comes from a woman between 40 and 50 years old who had recovered from COVID-19. The chain employs TRBV7-2 and TRBJ1-4; TRBD1 agrees at 10 bases. CDR3 coding DNA: TGTGCCAGCAGCTATAGGACAGGGGGTACTGAAAAACTGTTTTTT. The encoded protein is CASSYRTGGTEKLFF.